The rows below give T cell receptor beta chains drawn from one sample of a study of pediatric ulcerative colitis. TCRdb's table, derived via immunoSEQ multiplex PCR, lists solely in-frame clones and lacks some. The profile shows about 64,000 clones, less than 90% of them singletons. Sequenced: blood. The receptors were gathered from a boy between 5 and 17 years old with severe ulcerative colitis. Both conserved end residues are part of each CDR3. A D gene is named only where the DNA matches it firmly. Clone size appears in some rows only: once, few, many, or a class for an expanded clone.

CDR3aa: CASSQEDLGETQYF; CDR3nt: TGCGCCAGCAGCCAAGAGGACTTGGGTGAGACCCAGTACTTC; v_gene: TRBV4-1; abundance: .; j_gene: TRBJ2-5; d_gene: .
CDR3aa: CASTGHGEYEQYF; CDR3nt: TGTGCCAGCACCGGGCACGGGGAGTACGAGCAGTACTTC; v_gene: TRBV6-5; abundance: .; j_gene: TRBJ2-7; d_gene: .
CDR3aa: CASSRDRLGDGYTF; CDR3nt: TGCGCCAGCAGCCGGGACAGGCTCGGGGATGGCTACACCTTC; v_gene: TRBV5-1; abundance: .; j_gene: TRBJ1-2; d_gene: TRBD1
CDR3aa: CSGQGAQGYTF; CDR3nt: TGCAGTGGTCAGGGGGCGCAGGGCTACACCTTC; v_gene: TRBV20-1; abundance: .; j_gene: TRBJ1-2; d_gene: TRBD1
CDR3aa: CASSPGQFYEQYF; CDR3nt: TGTGCCAGCAGTCCAGGACAGTTCTACGAGCAGTACTTC; v_gene: TRBV28; abundance: .; j_gene: TRBJ2-7; d_gene: .
CDR3aa: CASSLGTSGFGRELFF; CDR3nt: TGTGCCAGCAGCCTAGGGACTAGCGGGTTTGGACGGGAGCTGTTTTTT; v_gene: TRBV7-9; abundance: .; j_gene: TRBJ2-2; d_gene: TRBD2
CDR3aa: CASSLQENTEAFF; CDR3nt: TGTGCCAGCAGCTTACAGGAGAACACTGAAGCTTTCTTT; v_gene: TRBV11-1; abundance: .; j_gene: TRBJ1-1; d_gene: .
CDR3aa: CASTSDRGLGTGELFF; CDR3nt: TGTGCCAGTACCTCGGACAGGGGGCTTGGCACCGGGGAGCTGTTTTTT; v_gene: TRBV19; abundance: .; j_gene: TRBJ2-2; d_gene: TRBD1
CDR3aa: CASGRGDEQYF; CDR3nt: TGTGCCAGCGGCCGGGGGGACGAGCAGTACTTC; v_gene: TRBV13; abundance: .; j_gene: TRBJ2-7; d_gene: TRBD2
CDR3aa: CASSYSRNSNQPQHF; CDR3nt: TGTGCCAGCAGTTACTCGAGGAATAGCAATCAGCCCCAGCATTTT; v_gene: TRBV6-5; abundance: .; j_gene: TRBJ1-5; d_gene: .
CDR3aa: CASREYRGPGTEAFF; CDR3nt: TGTGCCAGCAGGGAATACAGGGGGCCTGGGACTGAAGCTTTCTTT; v_gene: TRBV2; abundance: few; j_gene: TRBJ1-1; d_gene: TRBD1
CDR3aa: CSASTGGQAFF; CDR3nt: TGCAGTGCCTCTACAGGGGGACAAGCTTTCTTT; v_gene: TRBV20-1; abundance: .; j_gene: TRBJ1-1; d_gene: TRBD1
CDR3aa: CSVASGWGKNIQYF; CDR3nt: TGCAGCGTTGCTAGCGGGTGGGGCAAAAACATTCAGTACTTC; v_gene: TRBV29-1; abundance: .; j_gene: TRBJ2-4; d_gene: TRBD2
CDR3aa: CASSDGLTYNEQFF; CDR3nt: TGTGCCAGCAGCGATGGTCTGACCTACAATGAGCAGTTCTTC; v_gene: TRBV9; abundance: .; j_gene: TRBJ2-1; d_gene: .
CDR3aa: CASSLKGETGVLFNEQFF; CDR3nt: TGTGCCAGCAGCTTAAAAGGAGAAACGGGAGTATTATTTAATGAGCAGTTCTTC; v_gene: TRBV7-2; abundance: .; j_gene: TRBJ2-1; d_gene: .
CDR3aa: CASSARDRGISNTEAFF; CDR3nt: TGTGCCAGCAGCGCTCGGGACAGGGGAATCTCGAACACTGAAGCTTTCTTT; v_gene: TRBV9; abundance: .; j_gene: TRBJ1-1; d_gene: TRBD1
CDR3aa: CASSILSATDTQYF; CDR3nt: TGTGCCAGTAGTATATTGTCGGCCACAGATACGCAGTATTTT; v_gene: TRBV19; abundance: .; j_gene: TRBJ2-3; d_gene: .
CDR3aa: CASSLSTGTSGHNEQFF; CDR3nt: TGTGCCAGCAGCCTCTCAACCGGGACTAGCGGTCACAATGAGCAGTTCTTC; v_gene: TRBV9; abundance: .; j_gene: TRBJ2-1; d_gene: TRBD2
CDR3aa: CASSPEVAGYGNNEQFF; CDR3nt: TGCGCCAGCAGCCCAGAGGTAGCGGGATACGGGAACAATGAGCAGTTCTTC; v_gene: TRBV10-2; abundance: .; j_gene: TRBJ2-1; d_gene: TRBD2
CDR3aa: CASSQFTVVGLGEQYF; CDR3nt: TGTGCCAGCAGCCAATTTACCGTGGTGGGCCTGGGGGAGCAGTACTTC; v_gene: TRBV14; abundance: .; j_gene: TRBJ2-7; d_gene: .
CDR3aa: CSVVWGPLSYEQYF; CDR3nt: TGCAGCGTTGTCTGGGGGCCCCTATCCTACGAGCAGTACTTC; v_gene: TRBV29-1; abundance: .; j_gene: TRBJ2-7; d_gene: .
CDR3aa: CASSTSGTLNTEAFF; CDR3nt: TGTGCCAGCAGCACCTCCGGGACATTAAACACTGAAGCTTTCTTT; v_gene: TRBV5-4; abundance: .; j_gene: TRBJ1-1; d_gene: .
CDR3aa: CASSYTGHTEAFF; CDR3nt: TGTGCCAGCAGTTACACCGGGCACACTGAAGCTTTCTTT; v_gene: TRBV6-5; abundance: .; j_gene: TRBJ1-1; d_gene: .
CDR3aa: CAIPPSPRDRVIPGELFF; CDR3nt: TGTGCCATCCCACCAAGCCCCCGGGACAGGGTTATTCCCGGGGAGCTGTTTTTT; v_gene: TRBV7-9; abundance: .; j_gene: TRBJ2-2; d_gene: TRBD1
CDR3aa: CASSLVGGRAKNIQYF; CDR3nt: TGCGCCAGCAGCTTGGTCGGGGGTAGAGCCAAAAACATTCAGTACTTC; v_gene: TRBV5-1; abundance: .; j_gene: TRBJ2-4; d_gene: .
CDR3aa: CASSQFTGSNQPQHF; CDR3nt: TGTGCCAGCAGCCAATTCACTGGCTCGAATCAGCCCCAGCATTTT; v_gene: TRBV4-2; abundance: .; j_gene: TRBJ1-5; d_gene: .
CDR3aa: CASSLIGIDTQYF; CDR3nt: TGTGCCAGCAGCTTAATAGGCATCGATACGCAGTATTTT; v_gene: TRBV11-2; abundance: .; j_gene: TRBJ2-3; d_gene: .
CDR3aa: CASSESGTGFNQPQHF; CDR3nt: TGTGCCAGCAGTGAATCCGGGACAGGGTTCAATCAGCCCCAGCATTTT; v_gene: TRBV25-1; abundance: few; j_gene: TRBJ1-5; d_gene: TRBD1
CDR3aa: CATSREQGQRGTEAFF; CDR3nt: TGTGCCACCAGCAGAGAGCAGGGCCAGAGGGGCACTGAAGCTTTCTTT; v_gene: TRBV15; abundance: .; j_gene: TRBJ1-1; d_gene: .
CDR3aa: CASSPPLPVSYNEQFF; CDR3nt: TGTGCCAGCTCACCACCGTTACCGGTCTCCTACAATGAGCAGTTCTTC; v_gene: TRBV18; abundance: once; j_gene: TRBJ2-1; d_gene: .
CDR3aa: CASSLTGTYEQYF; CDR3nt: TGTGCCAGCAGCTTAACGGGGACCTACGAGCAGTACTTC; v_gene: TRBV11-3; abundance: few; j_gene: TRBJ2-7; d_gene: .
CDR3aa: CASSSSGASGELFF; CDR3nt: TGTGCCAGTAGTTCCTCAGGGGCGTCCGGGGAGCTGTTTTTT; v_gene: TRBV19; abundance: .; j_gene: TRBJ2-2; d_gene: .
CDR3aa: CASLGGYEQYF; CDR3nt: TGTGCCAGCTTGGGGGGTTACGAGCAGTACTTC; v_gene: TRBV6-6; abundance: .; j_gene: TRBJ2-7; d_gene: .
CDR3aa: CASSMLEGGLTDTQYF; CDR3nt: TGTGCCAGTAGTATGCTTGAGGGGGGCCTCACAGATACGCAGTATTTT; v_gene: TRBV19; abundance: .; j_gene: TRBJ2-3; d_gene: .
CDR3aa: CASSQAAGNYEQYF; CDR3nt: TGTGCCAGCAGCCAAGCGGCAGGGAACTACGAGCAGTACTTC; v_gene: TRBV4-2; abundance: .; j_gene: TRBJ2-7; d_gene: .
CDR3aa: CSVDGSRDRGFDEQFF; CDR3nt: TGCAGCGTTGATGGGAGCCGGGACAGGGGGTTTGATGAGCAGTTCTTC; v_gene: TRBV29-1; abundance: .; j_gene: TRBJ2-1; d_gene: TRBD1
CDR3aa: CASRLAGQGNQPQHF; CDR3nt: TGTGCCAGCCGCCTCGCCGGACAGGGGAATCAGCCCCAGCATTTT; v_gene: TRBV6-5; abundance: .; j_gene: TRBJ1-5; d_gene: TRBD1
CDR3aa: CASNLGASGQPQHF; CDR3nt: TGTGCCAGTAACCTGGGGGCCTCAGGCCAGCCCCAGCATTTT; v_gene: TRBV19; abundance: .; j_gene: TRBJ1-5; d_gene: .
CDR3aa: CSVLKGTTTSTDTQYF; CDR3nt: TGCAGCGTTCTTAAAGGGACAACCACTAGCACAGATACGCAGTATTTT; v_gene: TRBV29-1; abundance: once; j_gene: TRBJ2-3; d_gene: .
CDR3aa: CASSVSGTSTDTQYF; CDR3nt: TGTGCCAGCAGCGTTTCAGGGACTAGCACAGATACGCAGTATTTT; v_gene: TRBV9; abundance: .; j_gene: TRBJ2-3; d_gene: .
CDR3aa: CSSTGGNTQYF; CDR3nt: TGCAGCTCAACGGGGGGGAATACGCAGTATTTT; v_gene: TRBV29-1; abundance: .; j_gene: TRBJ2-3; d_gene: TRBD2
CDR3aa: CASSFPPGTSGSARYF; CDR3nt: TGTGCCAGCAGTTTTCCCCCCGGGACTAGCGGGAGTGCTCGGTATTTT; v_gene: TRBV6-6; abundance: once; j_gene: TRBJ2-3; d_gene: TRBD2
CDR3aa: CASSLRNTEAFF; CDR3nt: TGTGCCAGCAGTTTGAGGAACACTGAAGCTTTCTTT; v_gene: TRBV28; abundance: .; j_gene: TRBJ1-1; d_gene: .
CDR3aa: CASSLGGTTDNEQFF; CDR3nt: TGCGCCAGCAGCTTGGGCGGGACTACTGACAATGAGCAGTTCTTC; v_gene: TRBV5-1; abundance: .; j_gene: TRBJ2-1; d_gene: TRBD2
CDR3aa: CASRDSTIHEQYF; CDR3nt: TGCGCCAGCAGAGACAGTACGATCCACGAGCAGTACTTC; v_gene: TRBV10-1; abundance: .; j_gene: TRBJ2-7; d_gene: .